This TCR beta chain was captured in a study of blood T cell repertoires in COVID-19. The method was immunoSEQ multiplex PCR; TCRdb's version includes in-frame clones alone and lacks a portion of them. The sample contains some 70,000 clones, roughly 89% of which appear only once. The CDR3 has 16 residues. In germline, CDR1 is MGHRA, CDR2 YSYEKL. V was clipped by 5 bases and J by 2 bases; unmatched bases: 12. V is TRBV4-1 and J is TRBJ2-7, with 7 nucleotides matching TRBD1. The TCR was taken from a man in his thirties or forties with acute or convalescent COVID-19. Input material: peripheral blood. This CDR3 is CASSFSAGGFTYEQYF. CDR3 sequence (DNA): TGCGCCAGCAGCTTTTCAGCAGGGGGTTTCACCTACGAGCAGTACTTC.